This TCR beta chain stems from a study of T cell responses to AZD1222 COVID-19 vaccine. Clones were sequenced by immunoSEQ multiplex PCR, and TCRdb holds only the in-frame ones, with some missing. This sample has 150,000 to 200,000 clones, with approximately 93% found just once. In regard to this clone: Its matching antigen is unknown.

This CDR3 is built from 15 residues. Germline V gene sequence: CDR1 SGDLS, CDR2 YYNGEE. V lost 0 bases and J lost 5; bases outside the gene matches: 1. General study results and limits: The study found vaccine-associated CD4 TCRs spanning spike, dominant at 160-218 and 743-854. The study reported that nearly half of spike-specific TCRs target unmutated variant regions. The study identified only a handful of AZD1222 recipients as seropositive at baseline.

Sequences were derived from peripheral blood, sampled 28 days after the second AZD1222 dose. This receptor was identified in an adult who received the AZD1222 COVID-19 vaccine. The V gene is TRBV9, the J gene TRBJ2-3, with 12 bases fitting TRBD2. This chain's CDR3 is CASSVGTSGEDTQYF. Here the CDR3 DNA reads TGTGCCAGCAGCGTAGGGACTAGCGGGGAAGATACGCAGTATTTT.